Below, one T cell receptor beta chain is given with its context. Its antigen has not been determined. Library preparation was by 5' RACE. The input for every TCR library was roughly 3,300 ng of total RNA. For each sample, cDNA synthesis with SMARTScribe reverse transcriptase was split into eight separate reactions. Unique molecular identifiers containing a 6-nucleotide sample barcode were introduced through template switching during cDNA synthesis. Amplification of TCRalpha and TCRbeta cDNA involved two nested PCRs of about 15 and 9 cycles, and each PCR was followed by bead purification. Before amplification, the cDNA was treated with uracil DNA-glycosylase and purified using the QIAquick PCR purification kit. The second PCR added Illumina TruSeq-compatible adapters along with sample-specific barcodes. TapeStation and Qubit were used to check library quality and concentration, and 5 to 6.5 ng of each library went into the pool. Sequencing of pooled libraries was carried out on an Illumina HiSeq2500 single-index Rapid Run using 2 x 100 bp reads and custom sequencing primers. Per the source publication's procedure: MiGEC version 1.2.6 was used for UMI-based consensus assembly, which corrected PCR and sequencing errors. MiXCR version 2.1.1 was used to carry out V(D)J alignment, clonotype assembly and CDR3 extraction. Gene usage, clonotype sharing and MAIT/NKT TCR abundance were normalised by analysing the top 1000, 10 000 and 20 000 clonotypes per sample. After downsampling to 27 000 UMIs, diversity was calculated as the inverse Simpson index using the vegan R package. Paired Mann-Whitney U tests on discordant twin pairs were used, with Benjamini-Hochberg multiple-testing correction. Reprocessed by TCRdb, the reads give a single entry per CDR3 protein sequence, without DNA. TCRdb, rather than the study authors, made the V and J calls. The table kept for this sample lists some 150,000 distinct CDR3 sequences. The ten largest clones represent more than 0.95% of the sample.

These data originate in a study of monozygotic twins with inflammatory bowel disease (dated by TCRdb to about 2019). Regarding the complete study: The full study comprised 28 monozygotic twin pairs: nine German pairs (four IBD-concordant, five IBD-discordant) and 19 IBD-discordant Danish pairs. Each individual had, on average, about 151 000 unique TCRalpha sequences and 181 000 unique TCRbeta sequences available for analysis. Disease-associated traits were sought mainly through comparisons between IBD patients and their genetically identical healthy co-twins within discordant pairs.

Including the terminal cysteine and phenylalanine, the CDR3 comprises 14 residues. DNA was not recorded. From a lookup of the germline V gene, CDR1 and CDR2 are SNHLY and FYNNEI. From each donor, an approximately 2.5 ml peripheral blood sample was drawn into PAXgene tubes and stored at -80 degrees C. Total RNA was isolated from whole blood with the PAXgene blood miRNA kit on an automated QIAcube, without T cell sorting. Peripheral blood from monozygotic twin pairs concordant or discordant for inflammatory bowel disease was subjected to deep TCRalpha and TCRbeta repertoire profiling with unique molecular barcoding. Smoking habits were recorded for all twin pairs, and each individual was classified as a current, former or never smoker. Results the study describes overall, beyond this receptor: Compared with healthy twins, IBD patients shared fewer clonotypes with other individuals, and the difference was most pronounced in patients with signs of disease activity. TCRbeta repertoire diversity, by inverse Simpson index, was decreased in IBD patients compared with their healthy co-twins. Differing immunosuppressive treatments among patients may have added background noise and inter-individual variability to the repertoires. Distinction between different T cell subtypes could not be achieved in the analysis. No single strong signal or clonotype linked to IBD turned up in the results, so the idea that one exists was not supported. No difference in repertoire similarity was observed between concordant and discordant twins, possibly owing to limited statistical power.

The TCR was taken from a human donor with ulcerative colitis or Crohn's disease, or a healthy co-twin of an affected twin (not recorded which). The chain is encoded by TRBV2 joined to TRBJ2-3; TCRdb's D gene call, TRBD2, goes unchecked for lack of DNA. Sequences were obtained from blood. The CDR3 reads CASSLAGITDTQYF.